This T cell receptor (beta chain) was documented in a study of blood T cell repertoires in COVID-19. Study-level background: Italy, Spain and the United States were the sources of the convalescent and acute COVID-19 samples. PBMCs, B-cell-depleted T cells, or T cells provided the cDNA or gDNA that made up the material.

Patients in Seattle were enrolled during active infection, then followed longitudinally. Per the authors' pipeline: Counts of nucleated cells, estimated from reference gene primer amplification, were obtained. TCRdb's table, derived via immunoSEQ multiplex PCR, lists solely in-frame clones and lacks some. The D gene and trimming were derived from the DNA, and the V and J assignments and clone size from that table. The top ten clones hold roughly 5% of a sample with 210,000 or so clones, 85% of them seen once. CDR1 is SGHRS, CDR2 YFSETQ, per germline. Trimming shortened V by 1 base and J by 4 bases, and 15 bases separated the two germline ends. This CDR3 is 16 amino acids long.

The TCR originated in a man aged 45 to 65 with COVID-19, enrolled during active disease. The specimen was peripheral blood. The J gene is TRBJ2-1, the V gene TRBV5-1; the D gene is possibly TRBD1 (6 bases). CDR3 nucleotides: TGCGCCAGCAGCTTGTTTTTACAGGGTTCATACAATGAGCAGTTCTTC. Translation: CASSLFLQGSYNEQFF.